Shown below are 12 T cell receptor beta chains from a single sample sequenced in a study of high-grade serous ovarian cancer treatment subgroups. TCRdb keeps only in-frame clones here, not all; method: immunoSEQ multiplex PCR. Here the sample spans over 2,000 clones, around three quarters being singletons. Tumor samples were obtained before definitive surgery or chemotherapy. The sample taken for sequencing was tumor tissue. The receptors shown here come from a human donor with high-grade serous ovarian cancer.

The rearrangement uses TRBV2 and TRBJ2-1; 8 bases fit TRBD1. Looked up from germline, CDR1 is SNHLY and CDR2 is FYNNEI. V dropped 5 bases and J dropped 8; count of bases not matched to a gene: 11. This CDR3 is built from 15 residues. The DNA for the CDR3 is TGTGCCAGCAGTCCCCAGGGGGCCGCTTGGGATGAGCAGTTCTTC. Translated: CASSPQGAAWDEQFF. The variable domain in full, with the rest retrieved from reference TRBV2 and TRBJ2-1, is EPEVTQTPSHQVTQMGQEVILRCVPISNHLYFYWYRQILGQKVEFLVSFYNNEISEKSEIFDDQFSVERPDGSNFTLKIRSTKLEDSAMYFCASSPQGAAWDEQFFGPGTRLTVL.

The chain combines TRBV15 with TRBJ2-1; no reliable D call. The CDR3 contains 12 residues. The germline CDR1 and CDR2 sequences are LNHNV and YYDKDF (reference sequence). Trimming cost V 0 bases and J 9 bases, with 6 bases left between them. The CDR3 DNA follows: TGTGCCACCAGCAGAGAGAGAGCTGAGCAGTTCTTC. Amino acid sequence: CATSRERAEQFF.

V is TRBV5-5 and J is TRBJ2-3; unclear D gene. This CDR3 region has 16 residues. CDR1 is SGHKS, CDR2 YYEKEE, per germline (reference sequence). Trimming stripped 4 bases from V and 0 bases from J, with 15 bases between. The CDR3 is CASSPWSRPSTDTQYF. CDR3 coding DNA: TGTGCCAGCAGCCCCTGGAGCCGCCCTAGCACAGATACGCAGTATTTT. Looking up the rest from reference TRBV5-5 and TRBJ2-3 gives the full variable domain: DAGVTQSPTHLIKTRGQQVTLRCSPISGHKSVSWYQQVLGQGPQFIFQYYEKEERGRGNFPDRFSARQFPNYSSELNVNALLLGDSALYLCASSPWSRPSTDTQYFGPGTRLTVL.

This chain links TRBV27 with TRBJ1-2, with a possible D match to TRBD1 (5 bases). The CDR3 runs 13 residues. The ends were cut back, 6 bases at V and 7 bases at J, with 15 bases in the middle. CDR1 and CDR2 from the germline V gene are MNHEY and SMNVEV (reference sequence). This chain's CDR3 is CASSREGRPGYTF. Here the CDR3 DNA reads TGTGCCAGCAGCAGGGAGGGTAGACCTGGCTACACCTTC.

This sequence joins TRBV5-1 and TRBJ2-7; perhaps TRBD1 as D (6 bases). Trimming took 2 bases from V and 5 from J, leaving 14 bases between them. This CDR3 is built from 14 residues. Germline V lookup: CDR1 SGHRS, CDR2 YFSETQ. CDR3 region: CASSFAQGLDEQYF. The CDR3 nucleotides read TGCGCCAGCAGCTTTGCGCAGGGGTTGGACGAGCAGTACTTC.

The rearrangement links TRBV13 to TRBJ1-1, with TRBD1 as a possible D gene (5 bases). This CDR3 is 19 amino acids long. The V gene's germline CDR1 is PRHDT and CDR2 FYEKMQ (reference sequence). Deletions cut 5 bases from V and 5 bases from J, with 30 bases between. The chain's CDR3 is CASSPRVGGALRGETEAFF. CDR3 nucleotide sequence: TGTGCCAGCAGCCCTCGGGTTGGAGGGGCGCTCCGGGGTGAAACTGAAGCTTTCTTT.

The rearrangement joins TRBV6-5 to TRBJ1-1, with D possibly matching TRBD1 (5 bases). CDR1 is MNHEY, CDR2 SVGAGI, per germline. The CDR3 contains 15 residues. The germline V and J ends were trimmed by 6 bases and 5 bases, with 19 bases remaining between them. The CDR3 DNA reads as TGTGCCAGCAGGAAGGGTTCAGGGACGAGGACTGAAGCTTTCTTT. Its translation is CASRKGSGTRTEAFF.

The chain recombines TRBV29-1 with TRBJ2-5; tentatively, D is TRBD2 (5 bases). The CDR3 has 13 residues. In germline, CDR1 is SQVTM, CDR2 ANQGSEA. V dropped 4 bases and J dropped 5 bases, with 14 bases sitting between them. CDR3 in amino acids: CSVAGSKRETQYF. The DNA for the CDR3 is TGCAGCGTTGCGGGCTCCAAGCGGGAGACCCAGTACTTC. Complete variable domain (other parts from reference TRBV29-1 and TRBJ2-5): SAVISQKPSRDICQRGTSLTIQCQVDSQVTMMFWYRQQPGQSLTLIATANQGSEATYESGFVIDKFPISRPNLTFSTLTVSNMSPEDSSIYLCSVAGSKRETQYFGPGTRLLVL.

V gene TRBV7-9 combines with J gene TRBJ1-6, with TRBD1 as a possible D gene (5 bases). The V and J ends lost 5 bases and 7 bases respectively, with 18 bases between them. The CDR3 totals 16 residues. Germline values: CDR1 SEHNR, CDR2 FQNEAQ (reference sequence). This CDR3 is CASSPMATGGNSPLHF. For the CDR3, the DNA is TGTGCCAGCAGCCCCATGGCGACGGGGGGAAATTCACCCCTCCACTTT.

The V and J genes are TRBV10-2 and TRBJ2-2; D may be TRBD1 or TRBD2 (6 bases each). Germline CDR1 reads WSHSY; CDR2 reads SAAADI. The CDR3 contains 15 residues. Between the trimmed V and J ends, which lost 6 bases and 7 bases, there was a span of 18 bases. CDR3 residues: CASSPAGGRGGELFF. CDR3 in DNA: TGCGCCAGCAGCCCGGCCGGGGGCCGGGGCGGGGAGCTGTTTTTT.

The chain is built from TRBV5-5 and TRBJ1-2; D gene ambiguous. V was trimmed by 5 bases and J by 2 bases, leaving 13 bases between them. This CDR3 region has 14 residues. CDR1 and CDR2 from the germline V gene are SGHKS and YYEKEE (reference sequence). CDR3 sequence (DNA): TGTGCCAGCAGTTTCCCGTTAGGAAACTATGGCTACACCTTC. Residues: CASSFPLGNYGYTF.

This clone was observed a single time. The chain couples TRBV6-5 to TRBJ1-2; D gene ambiguous. Germline V lookup: CDR1 MNHEY, CDR2 SVGAGI. The CDR3 runs to 11 residues. Trimming took off 5 bases at V and 7 bases at J, with 8 bases between the two ends. The CDR3 region has the DNA TGTGCCAGCAGTAACGGGCTTGGCTACACCTTC. It yields the protein CASSNGLGYTF.